A selection of T cell receptor beta chains follows, all from one sample in a study of blood T cell repertoires in COVID-19. Sequencing was performed with immunoSEQ multiplex PCR; in TCRdb, only in-frame clones are kept and a portion is missing. There are approximately 210,000 clones in the sample; about 90% occur only once, and 1.5% lies in the top ten. Source material: peripheral blood. These receptors were obtained from a man between 18 and 29 years old with active or convalescent COVID-19. CDR3s include the opening cysteine and the closing phenylalanine or tryptophan. The D gene is left open where the match is weak. Size is omitted from some rows. Given values are once, few, many or a class for expanded clones.

NA,NA,TRBV7-2,TRBJ1-4,TGTGCCAGCAGCTCCGGGACACCAACCCCAGGAAAACTGTTTTTT,CASSSGTPTPGKLFF
NA,NA,TRBV3-1/TRBV3-2,TRBJ1-1,TGTGCCAGCAGCCAATTGTCCCAGGGAAAGGCTTTCTTT,CASSQLSQGKAFF
TRBD2,NA,TRBV29-1,TRBJ2-3,TGCAGCGTTGGACTAGCGGGAAGCACAGATACGCAGTATTTT,CSVGLAGSTDTQYF
NA,NA,TRBV6-5,TRBJ2-7,TGTGCCAGCAGTTCCGGGATCCGCTCCTACGAGCAGTACTTC,CASSSGIRSYEQYF
NA,NA,TRBV6-5,TRBJ1-5,TGTGCCAGCAGTCCGTTTTTTAATAGCAATCAGCCCCAGCATTTT,CASSPFFNSNQPQHF
NA,NA,TRBV18,TRBJ1-1,TGTGCCAGCTCCACATCGGGACAGAACACTGAAGCTTTCTTT,CASSTSGQNTEAFF
NA,few,TRBV24-1,TRBJ1-3,TGTGCCACCAGGGAACGTAGGGGCGCCGGAAACACCATATATTTT,CATRERRGAGNTIYF
NA,NA,TRBV27,TRBJ1-6,TGTGCCAGCAGCGACTCCCTCAGATCGAATTCACCCCTCCACTTT,CASSDSLRSNSPLHF
NA,NA,TRBV11-3,TRBJ1-1,TGTGCCAGCAGCGGCAGTACAGGGTCGGCTGAAGCTTTCTTT,CASSGSTGSAEAFF
TRBD2,NA,TRBV6-6,TRBJ2-7,TGTGCCAGCAAGCGGGGGGGCCTGGAGCAGTACTTC,CASKRGGLEQYF
TRBD2,once,TRBV3-1/TRBV3-2,TRBJ2-7,TGTGCCAGCAGCACGACCCTAGCGGGAGCGATCTACGAGCAGTACTTC,CASSTTLAGAIYEQYF
TRBD2,few,TRBV29-1,TRBJ2-7,TGCAGCGTTGAAGTCTATTCGAGTAGCGGGAGATCCAAGCAGTACTTC,CSVEVYSSSGRSKQYF
TRBD1,NA,TRBV19,TRBJ1-2,TGTGCCAGTAGTCCCTTATGGCGGACAGGGGGCGTAAGCAATGGCTACACCTTC,CASSPLWRTGGVSNGYTF
TRBD1,NA,TRBV6-2/TRBV6-3,TRBJ1-6,TGTGCCAGCAGTTCGGCGACAGGGAATGTCGGCAGGTCACCCCTCCACTTT,CASSSATGNVGRSPLHF
NA,NA,TRBV19,TRBJ1-1,TGTGCCAGTAACAAGGCGGGGATGAACACTGAAGCTTTCTTT,CASNKAGMNTEAFF
TRBD2,NA,TRBV7-2,TRBJ2-3,TGTGCCAGCAGCCCTGGACTAGCGGGCGTAGATACGCAGTATTTT,CASSPGLAGVDTQYF
NA,NA,TRBV28,TRBJ2-2,TGTGCCAGCAGGCAGGGCCCACCCGGGGAGCTGTTTTTT,CASRQGPPGELFF
TRBD1,NA,TRBV4-3,TRBJ1-1,TGCGCCAGCAGTCAAGGACAGGGCCCAACGAAAGCTTTCTTT,CASSQGQGPTKAFF
TRBD1,NA,TRBV27,TRBJ2-1,TGTGCCAGCAATAAGGGACAGGGGGCCTACAATGAGCAGTTCTTC,CASNKGQGAYNEQFF
NA,NA,TRBV9,TRBJ2-1,TGTGCCAGCAGCGTAGTCGGGAGCTCCTACAATGAGCAGTTCTTC,CASSVVGSSYNEQFF
TRBD2,NA,TRBV4-3,TRBJ2-3,TGCGCCAGCAGCCAAGATGTCGTCCTAGCGGGGCGGTCTAGCACAGATACGCAGTATTTT,CASSQDVVLAGRSSTDTQYF
NA,NA,TRBV21-1,TRBJ2-7,TGTGCCAGCAGCAAGAGAGGGAAGCCTTGTTGGGAGCAGTACTTC,CASSKRGKPCWEQYF
TRBD2,NA,TRBV30,TRBJ2-7,TGTGCCTGGAGCTTGGGGACTAGCGGAAACGAGCAGTACTTC,CAWSLGTSGNEQYF
TRBD1,NA,TRBV30,TRBJ1-6,TGTGCCTGGGGAAGGGGGACAGCCGATAATTCACCCCTCCACTTT,CAWGRGTADNSPLHF
NA,NA,TRBV7-9,TRBJ2-7,TGTGCCAGCAGCTTTGTATACAGCGGGGAGCAGTACTTC,CASSFVYSGEQYF
TRBD1,NA,TRBV7-6,TRBJ1-1,TGTGCCAGCAGCTCCGAAACGTGGACAGGGGAGATAGGCACTGAAGCTTTCTTT,CASSSETWTGEIGTEAFF
TRBD2,few,TRBV5-1,TRBJ2-5,TGCGCCAGCAGCTTACTAGCGGGAACCCAAGAGACCCAGTACTTC,CASSLLAGTQETQYF
TRBD1,NA,TRBV6-5,TRBJ1-2,TGTGCCAGCAGTTACGGAGGACAGGGACTGTATGGCTACACCTTC,CASSYGGQGLYGYTF
TRBD1,NA,TRBV2,TRBJ2-1,TGTGCCAGGGACAGGGGGAGGCAAGATGAGCAGTTCTTC,CARDRGRQDEQFF
TRBD1,NA,TRBV5-5,TRBJ2-7,TGTGCCAGCAGCTTAGGGACAGGGACATACGAGCAGTACTTC,CASSLGTGTYEQYF
NA,NA,TRBV7-9,TRBJ2-3,TGTGCCAGCAGCTTAGGGCAGTACACAGATACGCAGTATTTT,CASSLGQYTDTQYF
TRBD1,NA,TRBV5-8,TRBJ1-1,TGTGCCAGCAGCTTGGGGGACAGAGGGGACACTGAAGCTTTCTTT,CASSLGDRGDTEAFF
TRBD1,NA,TRBV27,TRBJ1-1,TGTGCCAGCACACTTACACAGGGGGCGAACACTGAAGCTTTCTTT,CASTLTQGANTEAFF
NA,NA,TRBV30,TRBJ1-6,TGTGCCTGGAGTTTAGATTCACCCCTCCACTTT,CAWSLDSPLHF
NA,NA,TRBV10-3,TRBJ2-7,TGTGCCATCAGTTCGGACGAGACAGCTTCCTACGAGCAGTACTTC,CAISSDETASYEQYF
NA,NA,TRBV6-1,TRBJ2-7,TGTGCCAGCAGTGAATCCGGGAATCTGGGCTACGAGCAGTACTTC,CASSESGNLGYEQYF
TRBD1,NA,TRBV10-3,TRBJ1-1,TGTGCCATCAGGCCCGGGACAGGGGCGAACACTGAAGCTTTCTTT,CAIRPGTGANTEAFF